A selection of T cell receptor beta chains follows, all from one sample in a study of T-cell reconstitution after alpha-beta-depleted transplantation in children. In TCRdb, the PCR reads were re-called with MiXCR into one record per CDR3 protein. Seen here are about 78,000 distinct CDR3 sequences, 13% to 15% observed once, and the top ten hold around a quarter. The sequencing used PBMCs, mostly from graft donor cells, collected 180 days after TCRalphabeta/CD19-depleted stem cell transplant. Receptor source: a male patient between 2 and 9 years old who had a stem cell transplant for acute lymphoblastic leukemia, so the T cells may come from the graft donor. Both conserved end residues are part of each CDR3. A D gene is named only where the DNA matches it firmly. Expanded clones are given a class, and other clones once, few, many or no size at all.

J gene	D gene	clone size	V gene	CDR3 DNA	CDR3 protein
TRBJ2-7	TRBD2	many	TRBV7-2	TGTGCCAGCAGCTTAGACAGCGGGGGCTACGAGCAGTACTTC	CASSLDSGGYEQYF
TRBJ2-3	TRBD1	NA	TRBV28	TGTGCCAGCAGTTTTCATGGACAGGGGGTAGATACGCAGTATTTT	CASSFHGQGVDTQYF
TRBJ1-5	NA	NA	TRBV19	TGTGCCAGTAGTATAGGCCGAGTACAGCCCCAGCATTTT	CASSIGRVQPQHF
TRBJ2-2	NA	few	TRBV6-2/TRBV6-3	TGTGCCAGCAGTAGGGTGGGCGCGGAGACCGGGGAGCTGTTTTTT	CASSRVGAETGELFF
TRBJ1-6	TRBD1	many	TRBV7-2	TGTGCCAGCAGCTCGACAGGGGTTGGTTCACCCCTCCACTTT	CASSSTGVGSPLHF
TRBJ1-2	NA	few	TRBV5-1	TGCGCCAGCAGCTTGGAACCCTTCTATGGCGACACCTTC	CASSLEPFYGDTF
TRBJ1-5	TRBD1	NA	TRBV5-1	TGCGCCAGCAGCTTCCCCTCCGGGGGTAGGGGACAGGGGGGGCCTTATAGCAATCAGCCCCAGCATTTT	CASSFPSGGRGQGGPYSNQPQHF
TRBJ1-1	NA	few	TRBV20-1	TGCAGTGCAGGGAAGGGGAAATGGAACACTGAAGCTTTCTTT	CSAGKGKWNTEAFF
TRBJ2-2	NA	many	TRBV5-5	TGTGCCAGCAGCTTGAGTAATACAGGGACCGGGGAGCTGTTTTTT	CASSLSNTGTGELFF
TRBJ2-3	NA	NA	TRBV18	TGTGCCAGCTCACCTGTAGGAGTTTGGGCAGGGGATACGCAGTATTTT	CASSPVGVWAGDTQYF
TRBJ1-1	NA	NA	TRBV27	TGTGCCAGCAGTTTAAATGCAGGGAGGGAAGCTTTCTTT	CASSLNAGREAFF
TRBJ2-7	TRBD1	NA	TRBV10-3	TGTGCCATCAGTGAGTCTTGGACAGGGCTTGACTACGAGCAGTACTTC	CAISESWTGLDYEQYF
TRBJ2-7	TRBD1	few	TRBV7-6	TGTGCCAGCAGCTTAGACAGGGGGGCCTACGAGCAGTACTTC	CASSLDRGAYEQYF
TRBJ1-1	TRBD1	NA	TRBV5-1	TGCGCCAGCAGCACCGACAGGGCTCCGAACACTGAAGCTTTCTTT	CASSTDRAPNTEAFF
TRBJ2-2	NA	few	TRBV11-2	TGTGCCAGCAGCTTCGAGACTAAGGGCGCGAACACCGGGGAGCTGTTTTTT	CASSFETKGANTGELFF
TRBJ1-2	NA	NA	TRBV20-1	TGCAGTGCTGCTCCGGGACGGGAAGCCGGGGGCTACACCTTC	CSAAPGREAGGYTF
TRBJ2-3	NA	many	TRBV7-9	TGTGCCAGCAGCCGGGGGTTCACAGATACGCAGTATTTT	CASSRGFTDTQYF
TRBJ2-1	NA	few	TRBV7-7	TGTGCTAGCAGCTTAGAGTCCTACAATGAGCAGTTCTTC	CASSLESYNEQFF
TRBJ1-6	TRBD1	few	TRBV6-5	TGTGCCAGCAGTTTTGGGGACAGTGGTTCACCCCTCCACTTT	CASSFGDSGSPLHF
TRBJ1-6	NA	few	TRBV7-9	TGTGCCAGCAGCCCGGACAGCGGGCGGGGTTCACCCCTCCACTTT	CASSPDSGRGSPLHF
TRBJ2-1	TRBD2	few	TRBV5-1	TGCGCCAGCAGCTCGGCTAGCGGGAGAGTGGATGAGCAGTTCTTC	CASSSASGRVDEQFF
TRBJ2-7	NA	few	TRBV20-1	TGCAGTGCTAGAGAGGGCGGGACCCCTTTCTACGAGCAGTACTTC	CSAREGGTPFYEQYF
TRBJ2-3	NA	NA	TRBV20-1	TGCAGTGCTAGAGATAAGGCCGATACGCAGTATTTT	CSARDKADTQYF